Listed below are T cell receptor beta chains from one sample, sequenced in a study of patients and donors after allogeneic stem cell transplantation. TCRdb reprocessed the RT-PCR reads with MiXCR, giving one entry per CDR3 protein. Counted here are 150,000 to 200,000 distinct CDR3 sequences, more than 35% occurring once; the ten biggest clones make up about 35%. The source material was blood, either unsorted or a sorted T cell fraction (not recorded which). The origin of the receptors is a human donor who was either an allogeneic HSCT recipient or a stem cell or donor lymphocyte infusion donor (not recorded which). It is not recorded whose cells these are; they may come from a transplant donor. CDR3s include the opening cysteine and the closing phenylalanine or tryptophan. Each record gives: clone size, J gene, V gene, D gene, CDR3 protein, CDR3 DNA. D genes are given only for firm matches. Size values are once, few and many counts, or a class for expanded clones, and some rows have none.

clone size: .
J gene: TRBJ2-1
V gene: TRBV5-5
D gene: TRBD2
CDR3 protein: CASSPGLAGNEQFF
CDR3 DNA: TGTGCCAGCAGCCCGGGACTAGCGGGAAATGAGCAGTTCTTC

clone size: .
J gene: TRBJ1-6
V gene: TRBV2
D gene: TRBD1
CDR3 protein: CASKIPTGQRNSPLHF
CDR3 DNA: TGTGCCAGCAAGATCCCTACGGGACAGAGGAATTCACCCCTCCACTTT

clone size: few
J gene: TRBJ2-2
V gene: TRBV28
D gene: TRBD1
CDR3 protein: CASRDSVTGELFF
CDR3 DNA: TGTGCCAGCCGGGACAGTGTGACCGGGGAGCTGTTTTTT

clone size: .
J gene: TRBJ2-1
V gene: TRBV29-1
D gene: .
CDR3 protein: CSVEGLNINEQFF
CDR3 DNA: TGCAGCGTTGAAGGGCTAAACATCAATGAGCAGTTCTTC

clone size: .
J gene: TRBJ2-1
V gene: TRBV12-3/TRBV12-4
D gene: TRBD2
CDR3 protein: CASSDGLAGVILQFF
CDR3 DNA: TGTGCCAGCAGTGACGGACTAGCGGGAGTTATTCTGCAGTTCTTC

clone size: .
J gene: TRBJ1-1
V gene: TRBV10-3
D gene: .
CDR3 protein: CATGREEQMNTEAFF
CDR3 DNA: TGTGCCACCGGACGGGAGGAACAAATGAACACTGAAGCTTTCTTT

clone size: .
J gene: TRBJ2-1
V gene: TRBV9
D gene: .
CDR3 protein: CASSVAGDNEQFF
CDR3 DNA: TGTGCCAGCAGCGTAGCTGGGGACAATGAGCAGTTCTTC

clone size: .
J gene: TRBJ2-2
V gene: TRBV7-9
D gene: .
CDR3 protein: CASSFGVNTGELFF
CDR3 DNA: TGTGCCAGCAGCTTTGGGGTGAACACCGGGGAGCTGTTTTTT

clone size: .
J gene: TRBJ2-7
V gene: TRBV4-3
D gene: .
CDR3 protein: CASSQVDSPGTYEQYF
CDR3 DNA: TGCGCCAGCAGCCAAGTAGACAGTCCGGGGACCTACGAGCAGTACTTC

clone size: few
J gene: TRBJ2-5
V gene: TRBV10-3
D gene: TRBD1
CDR3 protein: CAISVGTGMETQYF
CDR3 DNA: TGTGCCATCAGTGTTGGGACAGGGATGGAGACCCAGTACTTC

clone size: .
J gene: TRBJ1-1
V gene: TRBV12-3/TRBV12-4
D gene: .
CDR3 protein: CASSLRGVNTEAFF
CDR3 DNA: TGTGCCAGCAGTTTACGGGGGGTGAACACTGAAGCTTTCTTT

clone size: .
J gene: TRBJ1-1
V gene: TRBV12-3/TRBV12-4
D gene: .
CDR3 protein: CASTSGVTEAFF
CDR3 DNA: TGTGCCAGCACAAGTGGGGTCACTGAAGCTTTCTTT

clone size: .
J gene: TRBJ1-6
V gene: TRBV28
D gene: .
CDR3 protein: CASKGDPASPLHF
CDR3 DNA: TGTGCCAGCAAAGGTGATCCCGCTTCACCCCTCCACTTT

clone size: few
J gene: TRBJ2-5
V gene: TRBV5-5
D gene: .
CDR3 protein: CANLAGLAKETQYF
CDR3 DNA: TGTGCCAACCTGGCCGGCCTAGCTAAAGAGACCCAGTACTTC

clone size: .
J gene: TRBJ2-2
V gene: TRBV9
D gene: .
CDR3 protein: CASSVNSGGGELFF
CDR3 DNA: TGTGCCAGCAGCGTGAATTCTGGGGGCGGGGAGCTGTTTTTT

clone size: .
J gene: TRBJ2-5
V gene: TRBV5-1
D gene: .
CDR3 protein: CASSFRGRMETQYF
CDR3 DNA: TGCGCCAGCAGCTTCCGGGGGAGGATGGAGACCCAGTACTTC

clone size: .
J gene: TRBJ2-7
V gene: TRBV5-1
D gene: .
CDR3 protein: CASSQGPAVPYEQYF
CDR3 DNA: TGCGCCAGCAGCCAGGGACCAGCAGTCCCCTACGAGCAGTACTTC

clone size: .
J gene: TRBJ1-4
V gene: TRBV5-5
D gene: .
CDR3 protein: CASSLERPHEKLFF
CDR3 DNA: TGTGCCAGCAGCTTGGAGCGGCCTCATGAAAAACTTTTTTTT

clone size: .
J gene: TRBJ2-7
V gene: TRBV5-5
D gene: .
CDR3 protein: CASSLGGASSYEQYF
CDR3 DNA: TGTGCCAGCAGCTTGGGAGGGGCAAGCTCCTACGAGCAGTACTTC

clone size: few
J gene: TRBJ1-1
V gene: TRBV20-1
D gene: .
CDR3 protein: CSARILPGAGTEAFF
CDR3 DNA: TGCAGTGCTAGGATTCTTCCCGGGGCAGGGACTGAAGCTTTCTTT

clone size: few
J gene: TRBJ2-3
V gene: TRBV5-1
D gene: .
CDR3 protein: CASSEKDTQYF
CDR3 DNA: TGCGCCAGCAGCGAAAAGGATACGCAGTATTTT

clone size: .
J gene: TRBJ2-2
V gene: TRBV2
D gene: .
CDR3 protein: CASKGPPNTGELFF
CDR3 DNA: TGTGCCAGCAAGGGACCCCCGAACACCGGGGAGCTGTTTTTT

clone size: .
J gene: TRBJ2-7
V gene: TRBV6-2/TRBV6-3
D gene: .
CDR3 protein: CASSYLSGAHEQYF
CDR3 DNA: TGTGCCAGCAGTTACTTGTCCGGGGCCCACGAGCAGTACTTC

clone size: .
J gene: TRBJ2-5
V gene: TRBV2
D gene: TRBD1
CDR3 protein: CASSTTGPFQETQYF
CDR3 DNA: TGTGCCAGCAGTACGACAGGGCCGTTCCAAGAGACCCAGTACTTC

clone size: .
J gene: TRBJ2-3
V gene: TRBV5-6
D gene: TRBD2
CDR3 protein: CASSLMSGTTDTQYF
CDR3 DNA: TGTGCCAGCAGCTTGATGAGCGGGACCACAGATACGCAGTATTTT

clone size: .
J gene: TRBJ1-5
V gene: TRBV25-1
D gene: .
CDR3 protein: CATFYGGGKSNQPQHF
CDR3 DNA: TGTGCCACCTTCTATGGGGGAGGGAAAAGCAATCAGCCCCAGCATTTT

clone size: few
J gene: TRBJ1-1
V gene: TRBV5-1
D gene: TRBD1
CDR3 protein: CASSYNTDRQGEAFF
CDR3 DNA: TGCGCCAGCAGCTATAACACGGACCGACAGGGGGAAGCTTTCTTT

clone size: .
J gene: TRBJ1-1
V gene: TRBV7-9
D gene: .
CDR3 protein: CASSSSDQNTEAFF
CDR3 DNA: TGTGCCAGCAGCTCCTCGGACCAGAACACTGAAGCTTTCTTT

clone size: few
J gene: TRBJ1-1
V gene: TRBV6-2/TRBV6-3
D gene: .
CDR3 protein: CASSYGTRTNTEAFF
CDR3 DNA: TGTGCCAGCAGTTACGGGACACGGACGAACACTGAAGCTTTCTTT

clone size: .
J gene: TRBJ2-7
V gene: TRBV12-3/TRBV12-4
D gene: TRBD1
CDR3 protein: CASRGQSYEQYF
CDR3 DNA: TGTGCCAGCAGGGGACAGTCCTACGAGCAGTACTTC

clone size: .
J gene: TRBJ1-1
V gene: TRBV29-1
D gene: TRBD1
CDR3 protein: CSVEWQGAGNTEAFF
CDR3 DNA: TGCAGCGTTGAATGGCAGGGGGCAGGAAACACTGAAGCTTTCTTT

clone size: .
J gene: TRBJ1-1
V gene: TRBV4-3
D gene: .
CDR3 protein: CASSQAKNLRITEAFF
CDR3 DNA: TGCGCCAGCAGCCAAGCTAAGAACCTCCGAATCACTGAAGCTTTCTTT

clone size: .
J gene: TRBJ2-5
V gene: TRBV27
D gene: TRBD1
CDR3 protein: CASSSETGTAPGTQYF
CDR3 DNA: TGTGCCAGCAGTTCTGAAACCGGGACAGCCCCGGGGACCCAGTACTTC

clone size: .
J gene: TRBJ1-3
V gene: TRBV20-1
D gene: .
CDR3 protein: CSASPAPGLSGNTIYF
CDR3 DNA: TGCAGTGCTAGCCCAGCCCCAGGGTTATCTGGAAACACCATATATTTT

clone size: .
J gene: TRBJ1-1
V gene: TRBV29-1
D gene: .
CDR3 protein: CSAGDRLTEAFF
CDR3 DNA: TGCAGCGCCGGTGACAGACTCACTGAAGCTTTCTTT

clone size: .
J gene: TRBJ2-7
V gene: TRBV28
D gene: TRBD1
CDR3 protein: CASSPTGAYYEQYF
CDR3 DNA: TGTGCCAGCAGCCCGACAGGGGCGTACTACGAGCAGTACTTC

clone size: few
J gene: TRBJ1-3
V gene: TRBV6-1
D gene: TRBD1
CDR3 protein: CASTGGGSGNTIYF
CDR3 DNA: TGTGCCAGTACAGGGGGTGGCTCTGGAAACACCATATATTTT

clone size: .
J gene: TRBJ2-5
V gene: TRBV5-6
D gene: TRBD2
CDR3 protein: CASSYGLAGAVGTQYF
CDR3 DNA: TGTGCCAGCAGCTATGGACTAGCGGGAGCGGTGGGGACCCAGTACTTC

clone size: .
J gene: TRBJ2-7
V gene: TRBV9
D gene: .
CDR3 protein: CASSRDGTYEQYF
CDR3 DNA: TGTGCCAGCAGCAGGGACGGAACCTACGAGCAGTACTTC

clone size: .
J gene: TRBJ2-2
V gene: TRBV7-2
D gene: .
CDR3 protein: CASSLAEGGELFF
CDR3 DNA: TGTGCCAGCAGCTTAGCGGAGGGCGGGGAGCTGTTTTTT

clone size: .
J gene: TRBJ2-3
V gene: TRBV7-9
D gene: TRBD2
CDR3 protein: CASSFGGSPDTQYF
CDR3 DNA: TGTGCCAGCAGCTTTGGCGGGAGCCCAGATACGCAGTATTTT

clone size: .
J gene: TRBJ2-1
V gene: TRBV4-3
D gene: TRBD1
CDR3 protein: CASSPTGTGFIEQFF
CDR3 DNA: TGCGCCAGCAGCCCAACCGGGACAGGGTTTATCGAGCAGTTCTTC

clone size: .
J gene: TRBJ1-2
V gene: TRBV6-5
D gene: .
CDR3 protein: CASSYSRVNYGYTF
CDR3 DNA: TGTGCCAGCAGTTACTCGCGGGTTAACTATGGCTACACCTTC

clone size: .
J gene: TRBJ1-1
V gene: TRBV5-1
D gene: .
CDR3 protein: CASSLYAVPSMNTEAFF
CDR3 DNA: TGCGCCAGCAGCCTGTATGCAGTTCCCTCCATGAACACTGAAGCTTTCTTT

clone size: many
J gene: TRBJ1-6
V gene: TRBV7-9
D gene: .
CDR3 protein: CAAGESNSPLHF
CDR3 DNA: TGTGCGGCCGGGGAGAGTAATTCACCCCTCCACTTT

clone size: .
J gene: TRBJ1-6
V gene: TRBV7-6
D gene: TRBD1
CDR3 protein: CASSPGTGLYNSPLHF
CDR3 DNA: TGTGCCAGCAGCCCCGGGACAGGACTTTATAATTCACCCCTCCACTTT

clone size: .
J gene: TRBJ1-1
V gene: TRBV10-3
D gene: TRBD1
CDR3 protein: CAISESHGTGDTGAFF
CDR3 DNA: TGTGCCATCAGTGAGTCTCACGGGACAGGGGACACTGGAGCTTTCTTT

clone size: .
J gene: TRBJ2-1
V gene: TRBV29-1
D gene: .
CDR3 protein: CSVPTPGPYNEQFF
CDR3 DNA: TGCAGCGTCCCTACCCCGGGACCCTACAATGAGCAGTTCTTC

clone size: .
J gene: TRBJ1-1
V gene: TRBV30
D gene: .
CDR3 protein: CAWSPLANTEAFF
CDR3 DNA: TGTGCCTGGAGCCCTTTGGCGAACACTGAAGCTTTCTTT

clone size: few
J gene: TRBJ1-1
V gene: TRBV7-9
D gene: .
CDR3 protein: CASSNEGQHPNTEAFF
CDR3 DNA: TGTGCCAGCAGCAACGAAGGACAGCACCCGAACACTGAAGCTTTCTTT